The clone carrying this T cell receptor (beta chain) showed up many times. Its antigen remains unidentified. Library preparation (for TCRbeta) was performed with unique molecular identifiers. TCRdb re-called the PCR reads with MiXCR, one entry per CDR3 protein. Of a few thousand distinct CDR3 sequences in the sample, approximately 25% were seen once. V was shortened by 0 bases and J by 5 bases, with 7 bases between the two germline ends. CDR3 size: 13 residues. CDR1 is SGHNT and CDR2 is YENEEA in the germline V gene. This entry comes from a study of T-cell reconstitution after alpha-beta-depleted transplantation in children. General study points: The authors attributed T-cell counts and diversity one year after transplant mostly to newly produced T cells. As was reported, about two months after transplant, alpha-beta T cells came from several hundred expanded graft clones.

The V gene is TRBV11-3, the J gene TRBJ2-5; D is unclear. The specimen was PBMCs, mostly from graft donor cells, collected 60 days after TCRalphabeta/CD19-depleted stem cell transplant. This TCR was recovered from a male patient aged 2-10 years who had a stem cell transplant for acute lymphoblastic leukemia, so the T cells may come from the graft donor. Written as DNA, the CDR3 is TGTGCCAGCAGCTTAGATCGCCCGGAGACCCAGTACTTC. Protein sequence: CASSLDRPETQYF.